This TCR beta chain was found in a study of OX40 agonist ivuxolimab in advanced cancers. Study-wide results and caveats: The expanded peripheral T cells' antigen specificity was not determined.

Details on this clone: What it binds is unknown.

Germline CDR1 is SGHRS and CDR2 is YFSETQ. Trimming pared 0 bases from V and 3 bases from J, leaving 9 bases between. The CDR3 is 14 residues long. The method was immunoSEQ multiplex PCR; TCRdb's version includes in-frame clones alone and lacks a portion of them. The sample lists about 72,000 clones; 75% to 90% were seen once. This receptor was identified in an adult with an advanced solid tumor such as melanoma, head and neck, liver or kidney cancer. Sequenced material: CD4+ or CD8+ T cells sorted from blood, taken in a trial of the OX40 agonist ivuxolimab. The chain joins TRBV5-1 to TRBJ1-1, with D uncertain. CDR3 region: CASSLGEVDTEAFF. The CDR3 DNA reads as TGCGCCAGCAGCTTGGGGGAGGTCGACACTGAAGCTTTCTTT.